This TCR beta chain was retrieved from a study of blood T cell repertoires in COVID-19. Looking at the study overall: Samples taken during acute and convalescent COVID-19 were collected in the United States, Italy and Spain. T cells, B-cell-depleted T cells, or PBMCs provided the cDNA or gDNA that served as material.

In the original analysis: The assay estimated nucleated cells by amplifying reference gene primers. The table came from immunoSEQ multiplex PCR; TCRdb's copy has only in-frame clones and leaves some out. V and J calls and clone size are copied from that table; D and trimming were computed from the DNA. This sample has about 130,000 clones, with approximately 74% found just once. V trimming: 11 bases; J trimming: 1 base; junction bases outside the gene matches: 8. The CDR3 length is 14 residues. Per the germline V gene, CDR1 is MNHEY and CDR2 is SVGAGI. The origin of this receptor is a man between 60 and 75 years old with acute or convalescent COVID-19. Sequenced: peripheral blood. V is TRBV6-5 and J is TRBJ2-3; 8 bases agree with TRBD1. This CDR3 reads CAGGQGRGTDTQYF. DNA of the CDR3: TGTGCCGGCGGACAGGGCCGAGGCACAGATACGCAGTATTTT.